Described below is a single T cell receptor (beta chain) sequence and its context. Germline values: CDR1 MNHEY, CDR2 SVGAGI. V was clipped by 0 bases and J by 7 bases, with 6 bases between them. The CDR3 is 12 residues long. This record belongs to a study of blood T cell repertoires in COVID-19. Whole-study context: Acute-phase and convalescent COVID-19 samples originated in the United States, Italy and Spain. PBMCs, B-cell-depleted T cells, or T cells provided the cDNA or gDNA that made up the material.

The data were produced by immunoSEQ multiplex PCR, yet TCRdb's version contains in-frame clones alone and is incomplete. The repertoire holds approximately 240,000 clones, around four fifths seen once, with 15% to 20% in the top ten. The chain couples TRBV6-5 to TRBJ1-2; a weak D match, TRBD1 (5 bases). The origin of this receptor is a woman of 80 years or more with active or convalescent COVID-19. Sequencing was done on a sample of peripheral blood. In DNA form, the CDR3 reads TGTGCCAGCAGTTACTCGGGGCGTGGCTACACCTTC. Protein product: CASSYSGRGYTF.